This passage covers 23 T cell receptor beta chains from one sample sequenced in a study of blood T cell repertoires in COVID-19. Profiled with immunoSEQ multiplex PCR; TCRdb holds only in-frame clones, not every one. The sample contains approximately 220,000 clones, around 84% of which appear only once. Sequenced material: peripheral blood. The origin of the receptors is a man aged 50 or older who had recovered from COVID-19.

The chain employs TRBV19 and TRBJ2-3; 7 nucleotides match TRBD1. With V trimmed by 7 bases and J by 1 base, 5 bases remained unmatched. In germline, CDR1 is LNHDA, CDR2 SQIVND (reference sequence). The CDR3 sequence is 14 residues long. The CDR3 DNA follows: TGTGCCAGTAACTCCGGACAGGGCACAGATACGCAGTATTTT. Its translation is CASNSGQGTDTQYF.

CDR3 sequence: CASSLPSRAFF. In DNA form, the CDR3 reads TGTGCCAGCAGTTTGCCCTCCCGGGCTTTCTTT. The chain is built from TRBV28 and TRBJ1-1; D unclear. CDR1 MDHEN and CDR2 SYDVKM come from the germline V gene. The CDR3 is 11 amino acids. With 3 bases removed from V and 11 bases from J, the gap between germline ends came to 10 bases.

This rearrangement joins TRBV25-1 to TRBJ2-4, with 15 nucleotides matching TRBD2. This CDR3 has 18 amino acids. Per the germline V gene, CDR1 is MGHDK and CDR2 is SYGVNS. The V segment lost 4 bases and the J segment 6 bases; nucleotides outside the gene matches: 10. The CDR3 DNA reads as TGTGCCAGCAGTGCCCCGGGACTAGCGGGAGGTAGAGGAAACATTCAGTACTTC. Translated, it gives CASSAPGLAGGRGNIQYF.

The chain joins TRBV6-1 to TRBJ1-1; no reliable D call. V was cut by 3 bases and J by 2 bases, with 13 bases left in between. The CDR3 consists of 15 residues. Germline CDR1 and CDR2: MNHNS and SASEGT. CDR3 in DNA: TGTGCCAGCAGTGAGCGACGGCGGATCAACACTGAAGCTTTCTTT. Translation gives CASSERRRINTEAFF.

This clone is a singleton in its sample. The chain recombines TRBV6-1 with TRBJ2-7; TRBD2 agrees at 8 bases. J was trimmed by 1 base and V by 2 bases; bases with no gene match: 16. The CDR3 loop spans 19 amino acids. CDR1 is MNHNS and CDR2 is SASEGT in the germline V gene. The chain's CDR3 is CASSEYRGGFSGRSYEQYF. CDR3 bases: TGTGCCAGCAGTGAATATAGGGGGGGCTTCAGCGGGAGATCCTACGAGCAGTACTTC.

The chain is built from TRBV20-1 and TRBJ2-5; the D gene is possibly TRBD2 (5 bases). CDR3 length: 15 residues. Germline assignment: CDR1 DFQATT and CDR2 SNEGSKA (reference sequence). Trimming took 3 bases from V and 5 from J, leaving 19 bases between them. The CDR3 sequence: CSASKQIGRGETQYF. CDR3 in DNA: TGCAGTGCTAGTAAACAGATCGGCCGGGGTGAGACCCAGTACTTC.

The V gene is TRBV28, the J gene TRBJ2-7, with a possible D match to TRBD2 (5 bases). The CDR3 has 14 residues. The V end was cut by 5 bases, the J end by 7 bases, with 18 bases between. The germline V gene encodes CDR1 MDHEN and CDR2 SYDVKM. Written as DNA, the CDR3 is TGTGCCAGCAGTGAACAAGGCCCATCGGGGGAGCAGTACTTC. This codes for CASSEQGPSGEQYF.

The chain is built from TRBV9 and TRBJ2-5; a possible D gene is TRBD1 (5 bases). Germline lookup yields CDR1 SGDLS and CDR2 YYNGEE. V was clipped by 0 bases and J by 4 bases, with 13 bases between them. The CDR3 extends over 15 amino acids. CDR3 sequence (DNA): TGTGCCAGCAGCGTAGACAGGTTGGGGATAGAGACCCAGTACTTC. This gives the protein CASSVDRLGIETQYF.

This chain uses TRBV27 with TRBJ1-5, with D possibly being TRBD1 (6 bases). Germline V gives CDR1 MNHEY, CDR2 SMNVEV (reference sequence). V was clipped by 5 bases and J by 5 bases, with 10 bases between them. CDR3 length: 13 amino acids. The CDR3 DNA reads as TGTGCCAGCAGTAACAGGGTATATCAGCCCCAGCATTTT. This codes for CASSNRVYQPQHF.

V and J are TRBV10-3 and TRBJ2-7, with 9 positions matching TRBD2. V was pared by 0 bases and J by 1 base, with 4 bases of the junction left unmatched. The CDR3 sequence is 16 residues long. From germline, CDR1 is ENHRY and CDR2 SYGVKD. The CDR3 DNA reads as TGTGCCATCAGTGAGTCGACTAGCGGACTTTCCTACGAGCAGTACTTC. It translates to CAISESTSGLSYEQYF.

The CDR3 reads CASREYATNEKLFF. The CDR3 DNA reads as TGTGCCAGCAGGGAGTATGCAACTAATGAAAAACTGTTTTTT. The chain has TRBV28 and TRBJ1-4; D call uncertain. The CDR3 runs 14 residues. Germline CDR1 reads MDHEN; CDR2 reads SYDVKM. The V end lost 6 bases, the J end lost 0 bases, and 8 bases lay between the germline ends.

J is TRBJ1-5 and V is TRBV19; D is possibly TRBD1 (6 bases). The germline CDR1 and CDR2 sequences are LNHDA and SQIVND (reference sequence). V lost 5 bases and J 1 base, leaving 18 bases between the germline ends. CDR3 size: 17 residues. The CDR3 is CASSHGQPKGSNQPQHF. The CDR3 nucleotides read TGTGCCAGTAGTCACGGACAGCCAAAGGGGAGCAATCAGCCCCAGCATTTT.

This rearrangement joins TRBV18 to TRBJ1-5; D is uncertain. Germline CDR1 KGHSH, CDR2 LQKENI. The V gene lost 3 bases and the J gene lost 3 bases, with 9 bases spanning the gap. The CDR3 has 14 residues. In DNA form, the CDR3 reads TGTGCCAGCTCACCCCTCGGGGACAATCAGCCCCAGCATTTT. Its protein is CASSPLGDNQPQHF.

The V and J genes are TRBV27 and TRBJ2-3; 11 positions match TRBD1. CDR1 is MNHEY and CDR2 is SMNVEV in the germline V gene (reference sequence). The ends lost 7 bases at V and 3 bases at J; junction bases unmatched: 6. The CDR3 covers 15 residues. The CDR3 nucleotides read TGTGCCAGCATTCGGACAGGGGGCGTAACAGATACGCAGTATTTT. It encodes CASIRTGGVTDTQYF.

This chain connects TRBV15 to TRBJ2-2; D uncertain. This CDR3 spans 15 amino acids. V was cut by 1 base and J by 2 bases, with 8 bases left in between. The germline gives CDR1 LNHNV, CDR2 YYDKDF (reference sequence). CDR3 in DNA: TGTGCCACCAGCAGAGGTCAGGCAAACACCGGGGAGCTGTTTTTT. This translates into CATSRGQANTGELFF.

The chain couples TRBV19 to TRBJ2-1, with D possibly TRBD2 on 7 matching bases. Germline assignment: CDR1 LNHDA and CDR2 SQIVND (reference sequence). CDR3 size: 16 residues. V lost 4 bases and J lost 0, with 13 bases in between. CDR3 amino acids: CASSTRGGSSYNEQFF. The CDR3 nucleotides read TGTGCCAGTAGTACAAGGGGGGGAAGCTCCTACAATGAGCAGTTCTTC.

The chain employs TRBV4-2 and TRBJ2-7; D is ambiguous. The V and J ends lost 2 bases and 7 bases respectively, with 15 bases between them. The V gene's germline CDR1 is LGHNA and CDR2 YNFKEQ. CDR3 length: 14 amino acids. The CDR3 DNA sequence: TGTGCCAGCAGCCAACCCATGAACTACCTTGAGCAGTACTTC. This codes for CASSQPMNYLEQYF.

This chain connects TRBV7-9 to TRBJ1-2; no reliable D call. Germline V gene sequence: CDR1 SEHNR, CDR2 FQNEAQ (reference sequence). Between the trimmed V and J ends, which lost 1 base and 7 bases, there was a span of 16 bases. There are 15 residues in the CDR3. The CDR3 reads CASSLDVDYASGYTF. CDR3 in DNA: TGTGCCAGCAGCTTAGATGTAGATTACGCCTCTGGCTACACCTTC.

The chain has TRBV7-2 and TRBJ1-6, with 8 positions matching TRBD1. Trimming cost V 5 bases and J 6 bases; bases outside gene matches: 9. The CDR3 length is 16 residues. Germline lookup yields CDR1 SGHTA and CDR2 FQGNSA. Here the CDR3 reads CASSILPGQVNSPLHF. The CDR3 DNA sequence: TGTGCCAGCAGCATCTTACCGGGACAGGTTAATTCACCCCTCCACTTT.

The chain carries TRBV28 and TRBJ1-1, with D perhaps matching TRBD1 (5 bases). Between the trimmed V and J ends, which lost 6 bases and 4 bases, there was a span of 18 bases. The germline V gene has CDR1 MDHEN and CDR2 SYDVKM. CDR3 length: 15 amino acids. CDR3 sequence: CASSPPAPGGTEAFF. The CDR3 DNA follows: TGTGCCAGCAGCCCTCCGGCACCGGGGGGCACTGAAGCTTTCTTT.

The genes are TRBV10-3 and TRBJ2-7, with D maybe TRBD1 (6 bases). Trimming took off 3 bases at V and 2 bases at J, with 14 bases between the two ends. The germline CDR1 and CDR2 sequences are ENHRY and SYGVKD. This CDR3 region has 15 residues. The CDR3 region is CAISDRGGFAYEQYF. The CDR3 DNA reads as TGTGCCATCAGTGACAGGGGCGGGTTCGCCTACGAGCAGTACTTC.

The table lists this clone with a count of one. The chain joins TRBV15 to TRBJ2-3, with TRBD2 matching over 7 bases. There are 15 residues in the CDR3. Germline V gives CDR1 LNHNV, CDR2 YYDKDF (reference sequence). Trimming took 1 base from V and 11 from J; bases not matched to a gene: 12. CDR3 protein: CATSRVTGRRGRQYF. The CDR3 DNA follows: TGTGCCACCAGCAGAGTTACCGGGAGGAGAGGGAGGCAGTATTTT.

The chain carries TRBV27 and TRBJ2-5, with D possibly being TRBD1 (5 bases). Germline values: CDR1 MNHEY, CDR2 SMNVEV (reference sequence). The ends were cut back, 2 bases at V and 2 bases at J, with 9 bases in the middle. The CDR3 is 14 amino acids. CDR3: CASSLQGGQETQYF. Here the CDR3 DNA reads TGTGCCAGCAGTTTACAGGGTGGACAAGAGACCCAGTACTTC.